This entry lists 14 T cell receptor beta chains sequenced from one sample in a study of shared clonotypes between healthy human individuals. Repertoires were generated with immunoSEQ multiplex PCR, while TCRdb's copy carries only in-frame clones and drops some. The sample holds more than 1.2 million clones, around 98.5% seen once. The material sequenced was naive CD4+ T cells sorted from blood. The subset was: CD45RA+ positively selected. Every receptor here comes from a man under 40 in good health.

V and J are TRBV5-5 and TRBJ2-1, with D uncertain. Germline CDR1 reads SGHKS; CDR2 reads YYEKEE (reference sequence). The CDR3 length is 14 residues. Trimming cost V 0 bases and J 4 bases, with 8 bases left between them. CDR3 coding DNA: TGTGCCAGCAGCTTGGTCCATCTTTACAATGAGCAGTTCTTC. Translation gives CASSLVHLYNEQFF.

This rearrangement joins TRBV6-6 to TRBJ2-7; 7 nucleotides align to TRBD1. V was clipped by 5 bases and J by 6 bases; unmatched bases: 4. The CDR3 is 12 amino acids. Per the germline V gene, CDR1 is MNHNY and CDR2 is SVGAGI (reference sequence). The CDR3 here is CASSVRQGEQYF. The CDR3 bases are TGTGCCAGCAGTGTAAGACAGGGCGAGCAGTACTTC.

The CDR3, as DNA: TGTGCCAGCCCTCCAGCGGAGGACTACAATGAGCAGTTCTTC. This translates into CASPPAEDYNEQFF. The chain employs TRBV6-5 and TRBJ2-1, with D possibly TRBD2 on 5 matching bases. This CDR3 has 14 amino acids. Trimming removed 8 bases from V and 3 bases from J, with 14 bases in between. The germline CDR1 and CDR2 sequences are MNHEY and SVGAGI.

This chain uses TRBV19 with TRBJ2-7; TRBD2 matches at 12 bases. The trim removed 3 bases at V and 0 bases at J, leaving 15 bases unmatched. The CDR3 runs to 20 residues. Looked up from germline, CDR1 is LNHDA and CDR2 is SQIVND (reference sequence). This CDR3 reads CASSILGAGLAGSRSYEQYF. The CDR3 coding sequence is TGTGCCAGTAGTATCCTTGGGGCAGGACTAGCGGGAAGTCGCTCCTACGAGCAGTACTTC.

The chain couples TRBV20-1 to TRBJ2-7; D is uncertain. The CDR3 is 11 residues long. The germline V and J ends were trimmed by 1 base and 5 bases, with 6 bases remaining between them. Germline V CDR1 and CDR2: DFQATT, SNEGSKA (reference sequence). Written as DNA, the CDR3 is TGCAGTGCTAGAGGGTACCACGAGCAGTACTTC. Protein sequence: CSARGYHEQYF.

The chain is built from TRBV18 and TRBJ2-2; tentatively, D is TRBD1 or TRBD2 (5 bases each). This CDR3 has 16 residues. The V end lost 3 bases, the J end lost 1 base, and 12 bases lay between the germline ends. Germline CDR1 KGHSH, CDR2 LQKENI. The CDR3 loop reads CASSPNRDGNTGELFF. The DNA for the CDR3 is TGTGCCAGCTCACCCAACCGGGACGGGAACACCGGGGAGCTGTTTTTT. Full variable domain (rest looked up from reference TRBV18 and TRBJ2-2): NAGVMQNPRHLVRRRGQEARLRCSPMKGHSHVYWYRQLPEEGLKFMVYLQKENIIDESGMPKERFSAEFPKEGPSILRIQQVVRGDSAAYFCASSPNRDGNTGELFFGEGSRLTVL.

V gene TRBV10-1 combines with J gene TRBJ1-1; a weak D match, TRBD1 (6 bases). V was shortened by 5 bases and J by 1 base, with 8 bases between the two germline ends. This CDR3 comprises 13 residues. The germline CDR1 and CDR2 sequences are WNHNN and SYGVQD (reference sequence). This CDR3 is CASSMDRNTEAFF. CDR3 DNA sequence: TGCGCCAGCAGTATGGACAGGAACACTGAAGCTTTCTTT.

The chain couples TRBV9 to TRBJ2-7; 9 nucleotides agree with TRBD1. V was pared by 4 bases and J by 6 bases, with 8 bases of the junction left unmatched. The CDR3 has 14 residues. The germline V gene encodes CDR1 SGDLS and CDR2 YYNGEE. CDR3 bases: TGTGCCAGCAGCTTCCGGGACAGGGAAGGCGAGCAGTACTTC. This encodes CASSFRDREGEQYF.

The rearrangement uses TRBV27 and TRBJ2-1; 8 bases line up with TRBD1. The CDR3 has 15 amino acids. CDR1 and CDR2 (germline): MNHEY, SMNVEV (reference sequence). V shed 5 bases, J shed 6 bases, and the junction held 9 bases outside the gene matches. In DNA, the CDR3 is TGTGCCAGCAGTCCCCCCTTGGGACAGGCCAATGAGCAGTTCTTC. Amino acids: CASSPPLGQANEQFF.

This clone was seen a single time. V gene TRBV29-1 combines with J gene TRBJ2-7; 7 nucleotides agree with TRBD1. The germline V gene has CDR1 SQVTM and CDR2 ANQGSEA. This CDR3 region has 12 residues. Trimming removed 5 bases from V and 3 bases from J; junction bases left unmatched: 4. CDR3 DNA sequence: TGCAGCGTTCGACAGGGAGACTACGAGCAGTACTTC. Translation: CSVRQGDYEQYF.

V usage is TRBV2 and J usage is TRBJ2-5; 7 bases are shared with TRBD2. CDR1 is SNHLY, CDR2 FYNNEI, per germline. CDR3 length equals 15 residues. The V gene end was trimmed by 2 bases and the J gene end by 4 bases; junction bases not matched to a gene: 7. In DNA form, the CDR3 reads TGTGCCAGCAGTGAAAGGGGACTACCTTTAGAGACCCAGTACTTC. Protein sequence: CASSERGLPLETQYF.

V and J are TRBV27 and TRBJ2-2; the match to TRBD2 covers 8 bases. The ends lost 1 base at V and 5 bases at J; junction bases unmatched: 6. This CDR3 has 16 residues. Germline lookup yields CDR1 MNHEY and CDR2 SMNVEV (reference sequence). The CDR3 coding sequence is TGTGCCAGCAGTTTATTGAGCGGGGGAAGTACCGGGGAGCTGTTTTTT. Translation: CASSLLSGGSTGELFF.

Points on this clone: Other DNA sequences in the sample encode the same CDR3. The chain carries TRBV5-1 and TRBJ1-1; 8 positions match TRBD1. This CDR3 has 14 amino acids. J was trimmed by 2 bases and V by 4 bases; bases with no gene match: 4. Per the germline V gene, CDR1 is SGHRS and CDR2 is YFSETQ. The CDR3 loop is CASSQTGVNTEAFF. In DNA, the CDR3 is TGCGCCAGCAGCCAGACAGGGGTAAACACTGAAGCTTTCTTT.

The chain joins TRBV5-4 to TRBJ1-1; the match to TRBD1 covers 7 bases. The V gene end was trimmed by 4 bases and the J gene end by 2 bases; junction bases not matched to a gene: 5. CDR1 and CDR2 from the germline V gene are SGHNT and YYREEE (reference sequence). The CDR3 sequence is 14 residues long. The CDR3 DNA follows: TGTGCCAGCAGCCCGACAGGGCCTAACACTGAAGCTTTCTTT. Encoded protein: CASSPTGPNTEAFF.